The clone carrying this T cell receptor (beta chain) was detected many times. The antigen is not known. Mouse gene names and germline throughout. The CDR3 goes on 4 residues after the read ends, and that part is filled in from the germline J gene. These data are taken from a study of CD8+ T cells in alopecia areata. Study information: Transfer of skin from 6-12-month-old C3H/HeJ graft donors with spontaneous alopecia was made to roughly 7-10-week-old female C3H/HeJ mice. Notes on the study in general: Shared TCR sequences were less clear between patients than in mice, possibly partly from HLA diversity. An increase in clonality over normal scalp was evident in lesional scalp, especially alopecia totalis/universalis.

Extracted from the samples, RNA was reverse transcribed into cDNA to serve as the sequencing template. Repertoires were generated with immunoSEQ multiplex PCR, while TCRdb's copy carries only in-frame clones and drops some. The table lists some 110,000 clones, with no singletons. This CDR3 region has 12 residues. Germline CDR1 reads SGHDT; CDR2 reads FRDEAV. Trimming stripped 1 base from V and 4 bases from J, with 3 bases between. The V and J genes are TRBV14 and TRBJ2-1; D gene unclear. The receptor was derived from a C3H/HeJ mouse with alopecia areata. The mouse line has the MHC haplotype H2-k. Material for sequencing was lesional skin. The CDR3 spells CASSFRYAEQFF. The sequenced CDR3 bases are TGTGCCAGCAGTTTCAGGTATGCT.